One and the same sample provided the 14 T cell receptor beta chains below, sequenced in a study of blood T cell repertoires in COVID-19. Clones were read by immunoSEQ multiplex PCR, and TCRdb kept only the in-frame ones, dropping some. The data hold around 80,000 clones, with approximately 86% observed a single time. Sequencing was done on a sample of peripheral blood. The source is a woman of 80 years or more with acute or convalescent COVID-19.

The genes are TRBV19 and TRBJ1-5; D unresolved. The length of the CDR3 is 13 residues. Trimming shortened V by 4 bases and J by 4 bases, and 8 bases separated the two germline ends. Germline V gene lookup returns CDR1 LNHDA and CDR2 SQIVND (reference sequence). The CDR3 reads CASSTSGNQPQHF. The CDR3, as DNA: TGTGCCAGTAGTACGTCGGGGAATCAGCCCCAGCATTTT.

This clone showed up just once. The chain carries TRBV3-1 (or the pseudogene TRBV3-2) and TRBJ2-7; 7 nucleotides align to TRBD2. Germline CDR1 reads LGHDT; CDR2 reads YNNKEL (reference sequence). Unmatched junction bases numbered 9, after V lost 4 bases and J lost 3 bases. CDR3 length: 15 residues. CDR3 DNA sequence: TGTGCCAGCAGCCCCGCCGGCGGGAGAGGCTACGAGCAGTACTTC. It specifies CASSPAGGRGYEQYF.

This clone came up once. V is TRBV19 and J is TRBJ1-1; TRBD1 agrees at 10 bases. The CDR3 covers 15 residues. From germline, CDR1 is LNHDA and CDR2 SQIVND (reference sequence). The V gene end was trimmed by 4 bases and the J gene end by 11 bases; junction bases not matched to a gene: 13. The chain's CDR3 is CASSKLGTGERSAFF. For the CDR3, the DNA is TGTGCCAGTAGTAAACTGGGGACAGGGGAGAGGTCGGCTTTCTTT. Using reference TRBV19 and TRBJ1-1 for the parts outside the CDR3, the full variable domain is DGGITQSPKYLFRKEGQNVTLSCEQNLNHDAMYWYRQDPGQGLRLIYYSQIVNDFQKGDIAEGYSVSREKKESFPLTVTSAQKNPTAFYLCASSKLGTGERSAFFGQGTRLTVV.

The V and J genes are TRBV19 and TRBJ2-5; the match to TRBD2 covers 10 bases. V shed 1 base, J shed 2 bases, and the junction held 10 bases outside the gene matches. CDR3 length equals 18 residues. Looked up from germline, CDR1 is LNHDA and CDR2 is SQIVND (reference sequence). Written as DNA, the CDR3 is TGTGCCAGTAGTATAGTCCCGAAACTAGCGGGAAGTCAAGAGACCCAGTACTTC. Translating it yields CASSIVPKLAGSQETQYF.

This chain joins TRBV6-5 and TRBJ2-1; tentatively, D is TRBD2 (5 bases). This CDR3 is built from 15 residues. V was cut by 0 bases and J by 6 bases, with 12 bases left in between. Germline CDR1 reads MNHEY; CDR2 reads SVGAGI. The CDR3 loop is CASSYSRVPVNEQFF. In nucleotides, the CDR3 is TGTGCCAGCAGTTACTCGAGGGTGCCGGTCAATGAGCAGTTCTTC.

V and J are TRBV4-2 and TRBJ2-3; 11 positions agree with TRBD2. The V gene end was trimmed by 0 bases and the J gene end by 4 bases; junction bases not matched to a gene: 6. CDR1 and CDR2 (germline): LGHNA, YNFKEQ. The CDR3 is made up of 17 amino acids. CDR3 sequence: CASSQEGSGRASDTQYF. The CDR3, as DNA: TGTGCCAGCAGCCAAGAGGGTAGCGGGAGGGCCTCAGATACGCAGTATTTT.

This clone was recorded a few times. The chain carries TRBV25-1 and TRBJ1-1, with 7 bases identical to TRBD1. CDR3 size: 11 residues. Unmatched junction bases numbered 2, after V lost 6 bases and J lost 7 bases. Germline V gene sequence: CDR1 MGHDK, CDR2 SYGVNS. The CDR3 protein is CASSRGFEAFF. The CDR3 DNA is TGTGCCAGCAGCAGGGGGTTTGAAGCTTTCTTT.

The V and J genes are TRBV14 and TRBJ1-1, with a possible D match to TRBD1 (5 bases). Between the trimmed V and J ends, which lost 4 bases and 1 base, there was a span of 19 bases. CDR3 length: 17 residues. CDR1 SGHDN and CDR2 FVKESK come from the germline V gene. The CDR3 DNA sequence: TGTGCCAGCAGCCCCATCGGGGGGAGGGCGGGGAACACTGAAGCTTTCTTT. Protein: CASSPIGGRAGNTEAFF.

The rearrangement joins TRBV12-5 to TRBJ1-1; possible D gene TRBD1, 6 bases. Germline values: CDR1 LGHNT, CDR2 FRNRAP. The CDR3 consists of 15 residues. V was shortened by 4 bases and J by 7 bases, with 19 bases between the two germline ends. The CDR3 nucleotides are TGTGCTAGTGGTTCCATCAACCAAGGGGGGGGTGAAGCTTTCTTT. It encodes CASGSINQGGGEAFF.

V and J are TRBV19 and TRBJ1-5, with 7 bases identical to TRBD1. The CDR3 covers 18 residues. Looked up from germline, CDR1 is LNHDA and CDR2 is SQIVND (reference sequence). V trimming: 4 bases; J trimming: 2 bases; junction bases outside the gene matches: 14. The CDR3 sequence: CASSTARAGGFGNQPQHF. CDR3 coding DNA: TGTGCCAGTAGTACCGCCCGGGCAGGGGGGTTCGGCAATCAGCCCCAGCATTTT.

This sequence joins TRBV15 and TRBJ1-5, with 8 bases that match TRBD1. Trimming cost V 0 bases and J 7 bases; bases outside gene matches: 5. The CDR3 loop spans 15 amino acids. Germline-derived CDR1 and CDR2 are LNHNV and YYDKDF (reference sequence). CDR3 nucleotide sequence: TGTGCCACCAGCAGAGATCAGGGGGCAAGGCAGCCCCAGCATTTT. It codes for CATSRDQGARQPQHF.

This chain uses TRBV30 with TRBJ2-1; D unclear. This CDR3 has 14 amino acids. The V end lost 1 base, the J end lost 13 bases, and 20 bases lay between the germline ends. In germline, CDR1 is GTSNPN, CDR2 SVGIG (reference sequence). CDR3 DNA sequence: TGTGCCTGGAGTGGGAATAGACTCGATTCTGAACAGTTCTTC. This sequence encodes CAWSGNRLDSEQFF.

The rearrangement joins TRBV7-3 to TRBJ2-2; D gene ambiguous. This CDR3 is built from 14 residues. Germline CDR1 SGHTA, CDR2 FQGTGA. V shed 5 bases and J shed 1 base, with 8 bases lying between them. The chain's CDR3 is CASSLYMNTGELFF. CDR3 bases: TGTGCCAGCAGCCTGTATATGAACACCGGGGAGCTGTTTTTT.

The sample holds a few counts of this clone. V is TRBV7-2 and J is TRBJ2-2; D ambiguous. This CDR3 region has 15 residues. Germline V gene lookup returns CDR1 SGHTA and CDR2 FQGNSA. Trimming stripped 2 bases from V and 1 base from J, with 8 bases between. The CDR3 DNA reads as TGTGCCAGCAGCTTAAGCCTGTTGAACACCGGGGAGCTGTTTTTT. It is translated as CASSLSLLNTGELFF.